A single sample gave rise to the 20 T cell receptor beta chains below, sequenced in a study of T cell responses to AZD1222 COVID-19 vaccine. Method: immunoSEQ multiplex PCR; TCRdb's copy keeps in-frame clones and lacks some. This table holds about 140,000 clones, 80% to 90% found once. The source material was peripheral blood, sampled on day 0 of AZD1222 vaccination. These receptors were obtained from an adult in good health.

In this sample, this clone turned up once. The gene calls are TRBV5-6 and TRBJ2-7; D perhaps matches TRBD1 (5 bases). The germline V gene encodes CDR1 SGHDT and CDR2 YYEEEE. The CDR3 is 14 residues long. The V end was cut by 4 bases, the J end by 3 bases, with 14 bases between. The CDR3 nucleotides are TGTGCCAGCAGCGTGGGGCTTAGCATCTACGAGCAGTACTTC. Translated: CASSVGLSIYEQYF.

V is TRBV7-9 and J is TRBJ2-3, with D perhaps matching TRBD1 (6 bases). The CDR3 extends over 15 amino acids. Germline assignment: CDR1 SEHNR and CDR2 FQNEAQ (reference sequence). V lost 6 bases, J lost 2 bases, and 15 bases lay in between. CDR3: CASSEGQLLTDTQYF. Here the CDR3 DNA reads TGTGCCAGCAGTGAAGGACAGCTACTCACAGATACGCAGTATTTT.

The rearrangement uses TRBV19 and TRBJ2-2; D remains ambiguous. Trimming removed 5 bases from V and 3 bases from J, with 13 bases in between. Germline lookup yields CDR1 LNHDA and CDR2 SQIVND (reference sequence). This CDR3 is built from 15 residues. CDR3 sequence reads: CASSSQSYYTGELFF. The CDR3 nucleotides are TGTGCCAGTAGTTCCCAATCTTACTACACCGGGGAGCTGTTTTTT.

The chain couples TRBV7-2 to TRBJ1-4; D possibly corresponds to TRBD1 (5 bases). The germline V gene encodes CDR1 SGHTA and CDR2 FQGNSA. V lost 2 bases and J 8 bases, leaving 15 bases between the germline ends. CDR3 length equals 15 residues. The CDR3 sequence is CASSLMAGWKEKLFF. In DNA form, the CDR3 reads TGTGCCAGCAGCTTAATGGCAGGGTGGAAGGAAAAACTGTTTTTT.

CDR3 sequence reads: CASSLETFNGYTF. The CDR3 nucleotides are TGTGCCAGCAGCTTAGAAACATTTAATGGCTACACCTTC. The chain is built from TRBV7-2 and TRBJ1-2; D gene ambiguous. The germline V gene has CDR1 SGHTA and CDR2 FQGNSA. The CDR3 is made up of 13 amino acids. Trimming left V 1 base short and J 6 bases short, with 9 bases between.

The chain links TRBV13 to TRBJ1-1; D is undetermined. The length of the CDR3 is 14 residues. Trimming cost V 4 bases and J 9 bases, with 18 bases left between them. Germline V gene data show CDR1 as PRHDT and CDR2 as FYEKMQ (reference sequence). Here the CDR3 reads CASSSRASGIQAFF. The CDR3 coding sequence is TGTGCCAGCAGCTCCCGGGCCTCCGGAATTCAAGCTTTCTTT.

This sequence joins TRBV7-2 and TRBJ2-7; D may be TRBD2 (5 bases). With 3 bases removed from V and 2 bases from J, the gap between germline ends came to 14 bases. The CDR3 runs to 15 residues. In germline, CDR1 is SGHTA, CDR2 FQGNSA. The CDR3 loop is CASSFSSIGTYEQYF. CDR3 in DNA: TGTGCCAGCAGCTTTTCATCCATCGGGACCTACGAGCAGTACTTC.

The rearrangement links TRBV5-1 to TRBJ1-2; D is uncertain. Germline V gives CDR1 SGHRS, CDR2 YFSETQ. CDR3 length: 15 residues. Trimming pared 4 bases from V and 6 bases from J, leaving 19 bases between. The CDR3 reads CASSPRRPLTDGYTF. The CDR3 coding sequence is TGCGCCAGCAGCCCCCGACGGCCACTCACCGATGGCTACACCTTC.

The V call is TRBV6-5, the J call TRBJ1-1; 7 positions agree with TRBD1. Unmatched junction bases numbered 10, after V lost 5 bases and J lost 10 bases. This CDR3 is built from 13 residues. Per the germline V gene, CDR1 is MNHEY and CDR2 is SVGAGI. The CDR3 loop reads CASSPDRESRAFF. CDR3 DNA: TGTGCCAGCAGTCCCGACAGGGAGTCTCGAGCTTTCTTT.

V is TRBV4-3 and J is TRBJ1-2; no firm D call. This CDR3 is built from 15 residues. CDR1 and CDR2 from the germline V gene are LGHNA and YSLEER. Trimming stripped 3 bases from V and 4 bases from J, with 15 bases between. DNA for the CDR3: TGCGCCAGCAGCCAGGAGAATGGGGTAGCCTATGGCTACACCTTC. Its translation is CASSQENGVAYGYTF.

The chain uses TRBV21-1 and TRBJ1-5. TRBV21-1 counts as a pseudogene. The CDR3 spans 15 residues. DNA for the CDR3: TGTGCCAGCAGCAAACCTGGGAGTTTGAATCAGCCCCAGCATTTT. Translating gives CASSKPGSLNQPQHF.

Points on this clone: Other DNA sequences of this sample code for an identical CDR3. V gene TRBV5-1 combines with J gene TRBJ1-4; D is ambiguous. V lost 0 bases and J lost 2, with 5 bases in between. Looked up from germline, CDR1 is SGHRS and CDR2 is YFSETQ. This CDR3 has 14 residues. This CDR3 is CASSLDSTNEKLFF. The DNA for the CDR3 is TGCGCCAGCAGCTTGGACAGTACTAATGAAAAACTGTTTTTT.

V usage is TRBV28 and J usage is TRBJ1-4; no clear D. V gave up 5 bases and J gave up 2 bases, with 15 bases separating them. This CDR3 region has 16 residues. Germline V gene lookup returns CDR1 MDHEN and CDR2 SYDVKM. DNA for the CDR3: TGTGCCAGCAGTCCGATGACCCGGGAGACTAATGAAAAACTGTTTTTT. Protein: CASSPMTRETNEKLFF.

The chain employs TRBV6-5 and TRBJ1-2; D unclear. CDR1 is MNHEY and CDR2 is SVGAGI in the germline V gene. The CDR3 is 12 residues long. The V end was cut by 2 bases, the J end by 6 bases, with 7 bases between. The CDR3 region is CASSYPGNGYTF. DNA for the CDR3: TGTGCCAGCAGTTACCCTGGGAATGGCTACACCTTC.

The chain recombines TRBV15 with TRBJ1-5; TRBD1 agrees at 9 bases. Germline CDR1 and CDR2: LNHNV and YYDKDF (reference sequence). Trimming removed 0 bases from V and 2 bases from J; junction bases left unmatched: 2. This CDR3 has 16 residues. The CDR3 sequence: CATSRDRTGGNQPQHF. CDR3 bases: TGTGCCACCAGCAGAGATCGGACAGGGGGCAATCAGCCCCAGCATTTT. Based on the CDR3 plus reference TRBV15 and TRBJ1-5, the full variable domain is DAMVIQNPRYQVTQFGKPVTLSCSQTLNHNVMYWYQQKSSQAPKLLFHYYDKDFNNEADTPDNFQSRRPNTSFCFLDIRSPGLGDTAMYLCATSRDRTGGNQPQHFGDGTRLSIL.

The chain combines TRBV10-3 with TRBJ1-1; no firm D call. The germline CDR1 and CDR2 sequences are ENHRY and SYGVKD. The CDR3 has 13 residues. Trimming took off 7 bases at V and 3 bases at J, with 12 bases between the two ends. The CDR3 is CAIKKVGDTEAFF. DNA for the CDR3: TGTGCCATCAAAAAAGTCGGGGACACTGAAGCTTTCTTT.

This chain joins TRBV11-2 and TRBJ2-5; 7 bases line up with TRBD2. V gave up 1 base and J gave up 0 bases; unmatched junction bases: 2. The CDR3 totals 15 residues. Germline CDR1 reads SGHAT; CDR2 reads FQNNGV. The chain's CDR3 is CASSLGLADQETQYF. CDR3 nucleotides: TGTGCCAGCAGCTTAGGTCTAGCGGACCAAGAGACCCAGTACTTC.

V usage is TRBV7-8 and J usage is TRBJ1-5; D remains unclear. Germline V gene data show CDR1 as SGHVS and CDR2 as FQNEAQ. Between the trimmed V and J ends, which lost 2 bases and 0 bases, there was a span of 11 bases. This CDR3 spans 16 amino acids. The CDR3: CASSLRAEYSNQPQHF. As DNA, the CDR3 is TGTGCCAGCAGCTTAAGAGCCGAGTATAGCAATCAGCCCCAGCATTTT.

The chain's CDR3 is CAWSVYRTGYTF. The CDR3 coding sequence is TGTGCCTGGAGTGTATACAGGACTGGCTACACCTTC. The chain has TRBV30 and TRBJ1-2; D perhaps matches TRBD1 (5 bases). Germline V gene sequence: CDR1 GTSNPN, CDR2 SVGIG (reference sequence). The length of the CDR3 is 12 residues. V was pared by 0 bases and J by 7 bases, with 9 bases between. Complete variable domain (other parts from reference TRBV30 and TRBJ1-2): SQTIHQWPATLVQPVGSPLSLECTVEGTSNPNLYWYRQAAGRGLQLLFYSVGIGQISSEVPQNLSASRPQDRQFILSSKKLLLSDSGFYLCAWSVYRTGYTFGSGTRLTVV.

V is TRBV7-9 and J is TRBJ1-4, with 7 bases identical to TRBD1. The CDR3 covers 15 residues. After removal of 5 bases from V and 5 bases from J, the junction contained 8 bases not matched to a gene. Germline lookup yields CDR1 SEHNR and CDR2 FQNEAQ (reference sequence). As DNA, the CDR3 is TGTGCCAGCAGCCCAGGGGGAAGAGGGAATGAAAAACTGTTTTTT. It translates to CASSPGGRGNEKLFF.